What follows are 3 T cell receptor beta chains derived from one specimen sequenced in a study of T-cell reconstitution after alpha-beta-depleted transplantation in children (dated by TCRdb to 2016 to 2017). The meaning of the sample's treatment or condition label: allogeneic hematopoietic cell transplantation with graft depleted of TCRalphabeta T cells and CD19 B cells. Preparation of the library involved PCR. Sequencing relied on an Illumina HiSeq 2500. TCR library preparation used molecular barcoding, with unique molecular identifiers applied to normalize quantification of the TCRbeta repertoire. TCRdb reworked the public reads: Q25 trimming with fastp, MiXCR clone assembly, productive beta chains retained. Each CDR3 protein appears once, grouped with its most common genes and DNA. For this sample the table gives about 190,000 distinct CDR3 sequences, of which over 8.5% were detected only once. The top ten hold less than 15% of the sample.

The material was PBMCs, obtained before TCRalphabeta/CD19-depleted stem cell transplant. These receptors were taken from a boy between 2 and 10 years old with acute myeloid leukemia, due to receive a stem cell transplant.

In its sample, this clonotype was seen a few times. J is TRBJ2-1 and V is TRBV23-1, with no clear D. TRBV23-1 is identified as an open reading frame with a role that is uncertain. The CDR3 runs to 19 residues. V was cut by 7 bases and J by 0 bases, with 25 bases left in between. CDR3 DNA: TGCGCCAGCACCAGAAACCTTACTATCCCACACAGCTCCTACAATGAGCAGTTCTTC. Residues: CASTRNLTIPHSSYNEQFF.

The chain is built from TRBV5-6 and TRBJ2-7; D not resolved. Germline values: CDR1 SGHDT, CDR2 YYEEEE. CDR3 size: 14 residues. Trimming removed 4 bases from V and 3 bases from J, with 14 bases in between. CDR3 nucleotides: TGTGCCAGCAGCCCCCCCCAGGCGGACTACGAGCAGTACTTC. Translating it yields CASSPPQADYEQYF.

The chain carries TRBV28 and TRBJ1-4; 7 bases are shared with TRBD1. Germline loops: CDR1 MDHEN, CDR2 SYDVKM. This CDR3 has 14 residues. Germline trimming cut 5 bases from V and 7 bases from J; bases unmatched to any gene: 7. CDR3 loop: CASSGQGEGEKLFF. The CDR3 DNA follows: TGTGCCAGCAGTGGCCAGGGGGAGGGTGAAAAACTGTTTTTT.